This T cell receptor (beta chain) was captured by sequencing in a study of shared clonotypes between healthy human individuals. Template for every sorted-subset replicate PCR totaled around 200 ng DNA, 25,000 to 35,000 T cell genomes. Repertoires were generated with immunoSEQ multiplex PCR, while TCRdb's copy carries only in-frame clones and drops some. The top ten hold 1.5% to 2% of the sample, which has around 750,000 clones, roughly 70% seen once. V was pared by 4 bases and J by 0 bases, with 18 bases between. This CDR3 is built from 17 residues. Germline V gene sequence: CDR1 LNHDA, CDR2 SQIVND (reference sequence).

This receptor was identified in a woman between 25 and 40 years old in good health. Material for sequencing was memory CD4+ T cells sorted from blood. Subset denoted: CD45RA-negative fraction. The rearrangement joins TRBV19 to TRBJ1-1; tentative D call: TRBD1 (5 bases). For the CDR3, the DNA is TGTGCCAGTAGTAGGGACGGGGTATACGGTATGAACACTGAAGCTTTCTTT. Encoded protein: CASSRDGVYGMNTEAFF.